This T cell receptor (beta chain) was recovered during a study of shared clonotypes between healthy human individuals. Notes on this clone: The antigen remains undetermined.

Sequenced by immunoSEQ multiplex PCR; TCRdb stores in-frame clones only, minus some. The sample has approximately 740,000 clones, 74% seen once. Study outcomes and limitations: For sorted subsets, rarefaction showed incomplete sequencing despite large depth.

The CDR3 has 13 residues. CDR1 is MDHEN, CDR2 SYDVKM, per germline. The V gene lost 1 base and the J gene lost 3 bases, with 1 base spanning the gap. The chain links TRBV28 to TRBJ2-6; D unclear. The source is a woman in her 30s in good health. Sequenced sample: memory CD4+ T cells sorted from blood. Subset reported: CD45RA-negative fraction. CDR3 in DNA: TGTGCCAGCAGTTTATATGGGGCCAACGTCCTGACTTTC. This codes for CASSLYGANVLTF.